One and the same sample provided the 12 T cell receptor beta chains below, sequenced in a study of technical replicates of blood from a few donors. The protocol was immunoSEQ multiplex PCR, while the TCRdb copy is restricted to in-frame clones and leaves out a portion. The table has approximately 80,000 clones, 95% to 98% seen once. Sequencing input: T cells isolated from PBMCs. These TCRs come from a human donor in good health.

The CDR3 DNA reads as TGTGCCAGCAGCTTGTTGTATCTTGGAAACACCATATATTTT. This encodes CASSLLYLGNTIYF. V is TRBV5-6 and J is TRBJ1-3; D not certain. This CDR3 spans 14 amino acids. V lost 1 base, J lost 3 bases, and 8 bases lay in between. Germline V CDR1 and CDR2: SGHDT, YYEEEE.

CDR3 in amino acids: CASSFSRTSGITDTQYF. CDR3 nucleotide sequence: TGCGCCAGCAGCTTCTCCCGGACTAGCGGGATCACAGATACGCAGTATTTT. The chain recombines TRBV5-1 with TRBJ2-3; 12 nucleotides agree with TRBD2. CDR1 is SGHRS and CDR2 is YFSETQ in the germline V gene. This CDR3 is built from 17 residues. J was trimmed by 2 bases and V by 2 bases; bases with no gene match: 6.

The CDR3 reads CASREVKGAIYEQYF. The CDR3 DNA sequence: TGTGCCAGCAGGGAGGTCAAGGGGGCCATCTACGAGCAGTACTTC. The chain has TRBV11-2 and TRBJ2-7, with 7 bases aligning to TRBD1. The germline V gene encodes CDR1 SGHAT and CDR2 FQNNGV. V lost 6 bases, J lost 3 bases, and 11 bases stayed unmatched. This CDR3 contains 15 residues.

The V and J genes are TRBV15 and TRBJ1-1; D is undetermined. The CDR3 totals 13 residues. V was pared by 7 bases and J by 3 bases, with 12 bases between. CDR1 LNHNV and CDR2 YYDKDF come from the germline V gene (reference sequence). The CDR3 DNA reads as TGTGCCACCACCGACGGGGTGGACACTGAAGCTTTCTTT. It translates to CATTDGVDTEAFF.

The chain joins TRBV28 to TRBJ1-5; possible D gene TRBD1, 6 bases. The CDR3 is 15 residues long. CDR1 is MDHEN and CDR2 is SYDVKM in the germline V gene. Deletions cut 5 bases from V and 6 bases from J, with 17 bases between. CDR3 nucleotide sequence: TGTGCCAGCAGTCCGCGCGACAGGAAAACTCAGCCCCAGCATTTT. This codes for CASSPRDRKTQPQHF.

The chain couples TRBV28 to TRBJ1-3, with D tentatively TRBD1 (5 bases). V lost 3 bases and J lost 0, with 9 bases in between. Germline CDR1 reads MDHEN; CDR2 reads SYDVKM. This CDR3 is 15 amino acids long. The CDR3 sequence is CASSFSGGSGNTIYF. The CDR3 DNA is TGTGCCAGCAGTTTTTCGGGGGGCTCTGGAAACACCATATATTTT.

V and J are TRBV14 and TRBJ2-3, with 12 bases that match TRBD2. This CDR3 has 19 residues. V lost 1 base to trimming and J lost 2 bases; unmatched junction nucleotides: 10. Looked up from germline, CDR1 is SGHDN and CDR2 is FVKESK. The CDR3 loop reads CASSQAVQTSGRYTDTQYF. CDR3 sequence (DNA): TGTGCCAGCAGCCAAGCTGTACAGACTAGCGGGAGATACACAGATACGCAGTATTTT. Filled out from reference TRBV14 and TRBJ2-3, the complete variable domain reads EAGVTQFPSHSVIEKGQTVTLRCDPISGHDNLYWYRRVMGKEIKFLLHFVKESKQDESGMPNNRFLAERTGGTYSTLKVQPAELEDSGVYFCASSQAVQTSGRYTDTQYFGPGTRLTVL.

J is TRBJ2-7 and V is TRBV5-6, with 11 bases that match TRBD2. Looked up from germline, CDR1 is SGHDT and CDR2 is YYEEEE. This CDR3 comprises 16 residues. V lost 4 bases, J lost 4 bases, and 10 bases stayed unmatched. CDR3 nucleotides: TGTGCCAGCAGCCATCCTAGCGGGAGGCCCCTTTACGAGCAGTACTTC. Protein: CASSHPSGRPLYEQYF. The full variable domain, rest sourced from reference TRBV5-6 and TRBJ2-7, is DAGVTQSPTHLIKTRGQQVTLRCSPKSGHDTVSWYQQALGQGPQFIFQYYEEEERQRGNFPDRFSGHQFPNYSSELNVNALLLGDSALYLCASSHPSGRPLYEQYFGPGTRLTVT.

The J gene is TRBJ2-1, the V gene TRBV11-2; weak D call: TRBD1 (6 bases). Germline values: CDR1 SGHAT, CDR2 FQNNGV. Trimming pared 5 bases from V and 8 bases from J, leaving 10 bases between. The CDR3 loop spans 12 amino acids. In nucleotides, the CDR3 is TGTGCCAGCAGCGCCCAGGGGTATGAGCAGTTCTTC. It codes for CASSAQGYEQFF.

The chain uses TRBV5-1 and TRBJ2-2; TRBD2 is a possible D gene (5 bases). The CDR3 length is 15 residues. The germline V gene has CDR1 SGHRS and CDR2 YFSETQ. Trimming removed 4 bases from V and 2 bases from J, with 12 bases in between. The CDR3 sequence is CASSDGRGNTGELFF. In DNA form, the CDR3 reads TGCGCCAGCAGCGACGGTCGGGGTAACACCGGGGAGCTGTTTTTT.

The CDR3 region is CASSIGAYSNQPQHF. As DNA, the CDR3 is TGTGCCAGTAGTATAGGAGCCTATAGCAATCAGCCCCAGCATTTT. The rearrangement joins TRBV19 to TRBJ1-5; no clear D gene. The CDR3 runs 15 residues. The V gene lost 1 base and the J gene lost 0 bases, with 7 bases spanning the gap. Germline V gene lookup returns CDR1 LNHDA and CDR2 SQIVND (reference sequence). Complete variable domain (other parts from reference TRBV19 and TRBJ1-5): DGGITQSPKYLFRKEGQNVTLSCEQNLNHDAMYWYRQDPGQGLRLIYYSQIVNDFQKGDIAEGYSVSREKKESFPLTVTSAQKNPTAFYLCASSIGAYSNQPQHFGDGTRLSIL.

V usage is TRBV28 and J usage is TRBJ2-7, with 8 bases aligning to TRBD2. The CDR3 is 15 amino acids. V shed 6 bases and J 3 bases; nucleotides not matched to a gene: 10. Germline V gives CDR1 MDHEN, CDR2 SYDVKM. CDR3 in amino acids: CASRRGTRKFYEQYF. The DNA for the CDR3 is TGTGCCAGCAGGCGCGGGACTAGAAAATTCTACGAGCAGTACTTC.